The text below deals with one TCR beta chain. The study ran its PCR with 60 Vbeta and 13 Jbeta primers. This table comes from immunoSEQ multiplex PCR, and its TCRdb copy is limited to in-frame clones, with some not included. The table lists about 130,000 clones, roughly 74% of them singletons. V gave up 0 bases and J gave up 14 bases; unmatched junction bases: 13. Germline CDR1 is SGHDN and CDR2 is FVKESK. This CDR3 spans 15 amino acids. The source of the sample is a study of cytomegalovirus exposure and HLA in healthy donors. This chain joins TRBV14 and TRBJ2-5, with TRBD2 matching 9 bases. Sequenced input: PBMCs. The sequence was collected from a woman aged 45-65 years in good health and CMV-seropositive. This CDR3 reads CASSQETPSGGLPYF. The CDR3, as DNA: TGTGCCAGCAGCCAAGAGACCCCCAGCGGGGGGCTCCCCTACTTC.